This T cell receptor (beta chain) stems from a study of OX40 agonist ivuxolimab in advanced cancers. The method was immunoSEQ multiplex PCR; TCRdb's version includes in-frame clones alone and lacks a portion of them. The table has fewer than 60,000 clones, approximately 90% seen once. CDR1 is SEHNR, CDR2 FQNEAQ, per germline (reference sequence). V was trimmed by 4 bases and J by 7 bases, leaving 13 bases between them. The CDR3 consists of 13 residues. The sequencing here drew on CD4+ or CD8+ T cells sorted from blood, taken in a trial of the OX40 agonist ivuxolimab. V gene TRBV7-9 combines with J gene TRBJ1-2; no reliable D call. The clonotype comes from an adult with an advanced solid tumor such as melanoma, head and neck, liver or kidney cancer. The CDR3 sequence: CASSSGPGGGYTF. The DNA for the CDR3 is TGTGCCAGCAGCTCCGGGCCCGGCGGTGGCTACACCTTC.